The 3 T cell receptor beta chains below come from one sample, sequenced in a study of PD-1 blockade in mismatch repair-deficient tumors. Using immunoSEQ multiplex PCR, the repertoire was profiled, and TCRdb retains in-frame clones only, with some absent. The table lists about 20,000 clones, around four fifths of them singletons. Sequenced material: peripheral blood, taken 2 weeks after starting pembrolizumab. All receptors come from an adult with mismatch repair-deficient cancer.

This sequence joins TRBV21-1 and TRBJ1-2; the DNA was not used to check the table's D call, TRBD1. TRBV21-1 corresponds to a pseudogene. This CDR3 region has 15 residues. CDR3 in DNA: TGTGCCAGCAGCAGGGGCAGGTCCCCACTTAGAGGCTACACCTTC. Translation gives CASSRGRSPLRGYTF.

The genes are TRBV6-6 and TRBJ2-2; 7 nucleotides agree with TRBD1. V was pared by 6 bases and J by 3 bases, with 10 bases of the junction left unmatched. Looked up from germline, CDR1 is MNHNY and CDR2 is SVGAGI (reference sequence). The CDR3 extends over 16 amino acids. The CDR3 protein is CASRGPTGVDTGELFF. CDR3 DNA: TGTGCCAGCAGGGGACCTACAGGGGTGGACACCGGGGAGCTGTTTTTT.

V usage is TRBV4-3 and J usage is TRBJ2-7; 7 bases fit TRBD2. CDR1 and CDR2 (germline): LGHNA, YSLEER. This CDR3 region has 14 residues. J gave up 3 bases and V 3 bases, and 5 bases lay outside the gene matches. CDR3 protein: CASSQLGEGYEQYF. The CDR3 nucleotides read TGCGCCAGCAGCCAGTTGGGGGAGGGCTACGAGCAGTACTTC.